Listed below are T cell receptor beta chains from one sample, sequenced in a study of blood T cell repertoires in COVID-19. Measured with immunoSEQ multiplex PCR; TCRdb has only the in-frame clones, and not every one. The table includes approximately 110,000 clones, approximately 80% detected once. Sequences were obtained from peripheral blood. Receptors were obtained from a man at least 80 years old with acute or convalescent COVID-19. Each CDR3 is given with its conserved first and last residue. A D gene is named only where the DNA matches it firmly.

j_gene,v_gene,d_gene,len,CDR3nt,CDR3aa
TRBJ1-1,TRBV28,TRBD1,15,TGTGCCAGCAGTTTAGCCCGGACAGGGGGCACTGAAGCTTTCTTT,CASSLARTGGTEAFF
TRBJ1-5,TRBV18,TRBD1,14,TGTGCCAGCTCACTACAGGGGAAGGATCAGCCCCAGCATTTT,CASSLQGKDQPQHF
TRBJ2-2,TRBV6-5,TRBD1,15,TGTGCCAGCAGTTTGGAACAGGGGCGGGCCGGGGAGCTGTTTTTT,CASSLEQGRAGELFF
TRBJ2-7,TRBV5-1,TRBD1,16,TGCGCCAGCAGCTTGGAGAGTACAGGGGGCTACAGCGAGCAGTACTTC,CASSLESTGGYSEQYF
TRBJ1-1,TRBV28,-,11,TGTGCCAGCCTCGTCGGGACTGAAGCTTTCTTT,CASLVGTEAFF
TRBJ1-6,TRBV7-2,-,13,TGTGCCAGCAGCTTCAGATATAATTCACCCCTCCACTTT,CASSFRYNSPLHF
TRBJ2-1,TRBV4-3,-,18,TGCGCCAGCAGCCAAGGTCATGGGGGGTTTAGCTCCTACAATGAGCAGTTCTTC,CASSQGHGGFSSYNEQFF
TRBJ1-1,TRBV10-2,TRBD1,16,TGCGCCAGCAGGCAAACAGGGGTCCAGGACGATGGTGAAGCTTTCTTT,CASRQTGVQDDGEAFF
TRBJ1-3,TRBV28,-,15,TGTGCCAGCAGTTTAGGCAGTACGGGAAGAAACACCATATATTTT,CASSLGSTGRNTIYF
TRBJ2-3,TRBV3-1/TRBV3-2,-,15,TGTGCCAGCAGCTACGGGACTCAAGGGACAGATACGCAGTATTTT,CASSYGTQGTDTQYF
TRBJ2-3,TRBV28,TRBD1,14,TGTGCCAGCAGTTTCTTACAGGGGTGGGATACGCAGTATTTT,CASSFLQGWDTQYF
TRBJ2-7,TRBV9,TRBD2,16,TGTGCCAGCAGCGTAGGGGGACTAGCGGGAGCCTACGAGCAGTACTTC,CASSVGGLAGAYEQYF
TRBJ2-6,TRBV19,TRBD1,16,TGTGCCAGTAGTATACGGACAGGGTCTGGGGCCAACGTCCTGACTTTC,CASSIRTGSGANVLTF